Shown below are 27 T cell receptor beta chains from a single sample sequenced in a study of cutaneous CD30+ T cell lymphoproliferative disorder and hepatitis E. TCRdb's table, derived via immunoSEQ multiplex PCR, lists solely in-frame clones and lacks some. The sample has about 7,700 clones, about three quarters seen once. The sequencing input was blood. The receptor source for this set is a human donor with a cutaneous T cell lymphoproliferative disorder associated with hepatitis E virus.

The chain links TRBV6-6 to TRBJ1-4; D unclear. There are 12 residues in the CDR3. Germline V gene lookup returns CDR1 MNHNY and CDR2 SVGAGI (reference sequence). V was trimmed by 3 bases and J by 6 bases, leaving 5 bases between them. CDR3 DNA: TGTGCCAGCAGTTATGCTGATGAAAAACTGTTTTTT. It codes for CASSYADEKLFF.

The J gene is TRBJ2-7, the V gene TRBV6-5; D is possibly TRBD1 (5 bases). This CDR3 is built from 14 residues. V was shortened by 2 bases and J by 0 bases, with 8 bases between the two germline ends. Germline loops: CDR1 MNHEY, CDR2 SVGAGI. The CDR3 reads CASSYRQNSYEQYF. The CDR3 DNA is TGTGCCAGCAGTTACCGACAGAACTCCTACGAGCAGTACTTC.

V usage is TRBV29-1 and J usage is TRBJ2-3; TRBD2 matches at 11 bases. CDR3 length: 15 residues. Germline trimming cut 4 bases from V and 5 bases from J; bases unmatched to any gene: 8. Germline CDR1 is SQVTM and CDR2 is ANQGSEA. The CDR3 DNA follows: TGCAGCGTTGGTGGGGTAGCGGGAGGGGAAGATACGCAGTATTTT. Amino acids: CSVGGVAGGEDTQYF.

This clone was seen only a few times. The J gene is TRBJ2-3, the V gene TRBV27, with 13 nucleotides matching TRBD2. V shed 2 bases and J 0 bases; nucleotides not matched to a gene: 8. The V gene's germline CDR1 is MNHEY and CDR2 SMNVEV (reference sequence). The CDR3 is made up of 19 amino acids. In DNA, the CDR3 is TGTGCCAGCAGTTTACCTGGACTAGCGGGGGAGGAAAGCACAGATACGCAGTATTTT. Its protein is CASSLPGLAGEESTDTQYF.

This clone was detected only once. A junction end diverges from the germline sequence, so it may reflect a read error. The chain carries TRBV5-8 and TRBJ2-1; 7 positions match TRBD2. The CDR3 totals 13 residues. Germline assignment: CDR1 SGHTS and CDR2 YDEGEE. CDR3 region: CASSAGEGTRRVF. Written as DNA, the CDR3 is TGTGCCAGCAGCGCGGGGGAAGGGACCAGGCGGGTCTTC. The variable domain in full, with the rest retrieved from reference TRBV5-8 and TRBJ2-1, is EAGVTQSPTHLIKTRGQQATLRCSPISGHTSVYWYQQALGLGLQFLLWYDEGEERNRGNFPPRFSGRQFPNYSSELNVNALELEDSALYLCASSAGEGTRRVFGPGTRLTVL.

The rearrangement joins TRBV7-2 to TRBJ1-1; perhaps TRBD1 as D (5 bases). Germline CDR1 and CDR2: SGHTA and FQGNSA. The germline V and J ends were trimmed by 4 bases and 1 base, with 10 bases remaining between them. CDR3 size: 14 residues. CDR3: CASSSGLTNTEAFF. The DNA of the CDR3 is TGTGCCAGCAGCTCGGGACTGACGAACACTGAAGCTTTCTTT.

This chain joins TRBV5-4 and TRBJ1-2, with 8 bases fitting TRBD1. The junction had 7 bases not matched to a gene; V was cut back by 4 bases and J by 2 bases. Germline-derived CDR1 and CDR2 are SGHNT and YYREEE (reference sequence). The CDR3 is 15 residues long. The CDR3 DNA reads TGTGCCAGCAGCCCGGAGACAGGGGAGAACTATGGCTACACCTTC. Encoded protein: CASSPETGENYGYTF. Full variable domain (missing parts from reference TRBV5-4 and TRBJ1-2): ETGVTQSPTHLIKTRGQQVTLRCSSQSGHNTVSWYQQALGQGPQFIFQYYREEENGRGNFPPRFSGLQFPNYSSELNVNALELDDSALYLCASSPETGENYGYTFGSGTRLTVV.

V usage is TRBV5-4 and J usage is TRBJ1-3; 11 bases match TRBD1. J gave up 9 bases and V 2 bases, and 13 bases lay outside the gene matches. The germline gives CDR1 SGHNT, CDR2 YYREEE (reference sequence). This CDR3 comprises 17 residues. CDR3 region: CASSFGPPGQGGSTIYF. In DNA form, the CDR3 reads TGTGCCAGCAGCTTCGGTCCCCCGGGACAGGGGGGGAGCACCATATATTTT.

This chain links TRBV7-2 with TRBJ2-1; D is possibly TRBD2 (6 bases). Germline loops: CDR1 SGHTA, CDR2 FQGNSA. V was pared by 11 bases and J by 8 bases, with 16 bases between. The CDR3 contains 12 residues. The DNA of the CDR3 is TGTGCCGTACCTGGGGGGAAACATGAGCAGTTCTTC. It is translated as CAVPGGKHEQFF.

This clone came up a few times. J is TRBJ2-1 and V is TRBV7-2, with D perhaps matching TRBD2 (5 bases). Deletions cut 4 bases from V and 10 bases from J, with 14 bases between. Looked up from germline, CDR1 is SGHTA and CDR2 is FQGNSA. The CDR3 has 13 residues. CDR3 nucleotides: TGTGCCAGCAGCTCCGACGGGGTCGGAGAGCAGTTCTTC. This codes for CASSSDGVGEQFF. The full variable domain, rest sourced from reference TRBV7-2 and TRBJ2-1, is GAGVSQSPSNKVTEKGKDVELRCDPISGHTALYWYRQSLGQGLEFLIYFQGNSAPDKSGLPSDRFSAERTGGSVSTLTIQRTQQEDSAVYLCASSSDGVGEQFFGPGTRLTVL.

The rearrangement links TRBV27 to TRBJ1-1, with D perhaps TRBD1 (5 bases). V lost 3 bases, J lost 5 bases, and 13 bases lay in between. Germline V lookup: CDR1 MNHEY, CDR2 SMNVEV (reference sequence). This CDR3 is 14 amino acids long. The DNA of the CDR3 is TGTGCCAGCAGTTTCCGGGGGGAGGGAACTGAAGCTTTCTTT. It translates to CASSFRGEGTEAFF.

This clone was picked up a small number of times. The chain is built from TRBV7-9 and TRBJ2-3, with D unclear. Trimming cost V 4 bases and J 2 bases, with 7 bases left between them. Germline V gives CDR1 SEHNR, CDR2 FQNEAQ (reference sequence). The CDR3 is 13 residues long. The CDR3 sequence: CASSSAATDTQYF. In DNA, the CDR3 is TGTGCCAGCAGCTCTGCCGCCACAGATACGCAGTATTTT.

The chain couples TRBV29-1 to TRBJ2-1; 11 bases line up with TRBD1. The CDR3 is made up of 19 amino acids. Germline CDR1 is SQVTM and CDR2 is ANQGSEA. J gave up 8 bases and V 3 bases, and 21 bases lay outside the gene matches. The CDR3 bases are TGCAGCGTTGAGCTAAGGAGGGTCCGGGACAGGGGGTCGAGCGATGAGCAGTTCTTC. This codes for CSVELRRVRDRGSSDEQFF.

This chain links TRBV6-1 with TRBJ1-5; D unresolved. This CDR3 region has 12 residues. V lost 5 bases and J lost 5, with 7 bases in between. CDR1 and CDR2 from the germline V gene are MNHNS and SASEGT. CDR3 residues: CASSYQDQPQHF. Written as DNA, the CDR3 is TGTGCCAGCAGTTATCAGGATCAGCCCCAGCATTTT.

The chain combines TRBV19 with TRBJ2-5; no definite D call. V gave up 4 bases and J gave up 7 bases, with 13 bases separating them. Germline lookup yields CDR1 LNHDA and CDR2 SQIVND (reference sequence). The CDR3 extends over 13 amino acids. The CDR3 DNA reads TGTGCCAGTAGTAAAGACTCCCCCGGGACCCAGTACTTC. Residues: CASSKDSPGTQYF. Full variable domain (remainder filled in from reference TRBV19 and TRBJ2-5): DGGITQSPKYLFRKEGQNVTLSCEQNLNHDAMYWYRQDPGQGLRLIYYSQIVNDFQKGDIAEGYSVSREKKESFPLTVTSAQKNPTAFYLCASSKDSPGTQYFGPGTRLLVL.

This clone appeared once. The chain joins TRBV19 to TRBJ1-5; D is perhaps TRBD1 (5 bases). Trimming pared 7 bases from V and 5 bases from J, leaving 18 bases between. The CDR3 contains 15 residues. The germline gives CDR1 LNHDA, CDR2 SQIVND (reference sequence). CDR3 DNA: TGTGCCAGTAAGGGTCGCCAGGGTAACGATCAGCCCCAGCATTTT. It specifies CASKGRQGNDQPQHF. The full variable domain, its missing parts supplied by reference TRBV19 and TRBJ1-5, is DGGITQSPKYLFRKEGQNVTLSCEQNLNHDAMYWYRQDPGQGLRLIYYSQIVNDFQKGDIAEGYSVSREKKESFPLTVTSAQKNPTAFYLCASKGRQGNDQPQHFGDGTRLSIL.

This chain connects TRBV9 to TRBJ2-6; a possible D gene is TRBD2 (6 bases). The germline V gene encodes CDR1 SGDLS and CDR2 YYNGEE. The CDR3 has 16 amino acids. Trimming removed 4 bases from V and 1 base from J, with 12 bases in between. DNA for the CDR3: TGTGCCAGCAGCTCCCTGGGGGGATCTGGGGCCAACGTCCTGACTTTC. Translation: CASSSLGGSGANVLTF.

This clone was seen only a few times. This chain connects TRBV4-1 to TRBJ1-4; possibly TRBD1 for D (6 bases). CDR1 and CDR2 (germline): MGHRA, YSYEKL. V was clipped by 2 bases and J by 7 bases, with 11 bases between them. The CDR3 extends over 14 amino acids. In nucleotides, the CDR3 is TGCGCCAGCAGCCAACAGGGGTCGAGTGAAAAACTGTTTTTT. Translating gives CASSQQGSSEKLFF.

This clone was seen more than once but under ten times. The rearrangement joins TRBV7-6 to TRBJ2-3, with a weak D call TRBD2 (6 bases). The CDR3 is made up of 15 amino acids. Germline values: CDR1 SGHVS, CDR2 FNYEAQ. Deletions cut 1 base from V and 2 bases from J, with 10 bases between. As DNA, the CDR3 is TGTGCCAGCAGCTTAGGTGGGACTTCCACAGATACGCAGTATTTT. Translated, it gives CASSLGGTSTDTQYF.

This clone has only a few counts. The V and J genes are TRBV5-1 and TRBJ2-2, with D unclear. Germline CDR1 and CDR2: SGHRS and YFSETQ. This CDR3 is 14 amino acids long. V was clipped by 0 bases and J by 1 base, with 4 bases between them. The CDR3, as DNA: TGCGCCAGCAGCTTGGGGGGGAACACCGGGGAGCTGTTTTTT. The encoded protein is CASSLGGNTGELFF.

The chain employs TRBV30 and TRBJ2-4, with TRBD2 as a possible D gene (5 bases). V lost 0 bases, J lost 3 bases, and 18 bases lay in between. The CDR3 spans 17 residues. Germline V lookup: CDR1 GTSNPN, CDR2 SVGIG (reference sequence). CDR3 sequence reads: CAWSVAHGGLGKNIQYF. The CDR3 DNA sequence: TGTGCCTGGAGTGTAGCCCACGGCGGGTTAGGCAAAAACATTCAGTACTTC. Based on the CDR3 plus reference TRBV30 and TRBJ2-4, the full variable domain is SQTIHQWPATLVQPVGSPLSLECTVEGTSNPNLYWYRQAAGRGLQLLFYSVGIGQISSEVPQNLSASRPQDRQFILSSKKLLLSDSGFYLCAWSVAHGGLGKNIQYFGAGTRLSVL.

This clone was counted only a few times. The V gene is TRBV7-2, the J gene TRBJ1-1; unclear D gene. This CDR3 contains 13 residues. Germline values: CDR1 SGHTA, CDR2 FQGNSA. V shed 3 bases and J shed 4 bases, with 9 bases lying between them. As DNA, the CDR3 is TGTGCCAGCAGCTTTTCCGAGGTCACTGAAGCTTTCTTT. Amino acid sequence: CASSFSEVTEAFF.

The V call is TRBV10-3, the J call TRBJ1-5; D is perhaps TRBD1 (5 bases). The ends were cut back, 6 bases at V and 8 bases at J, with 11 bases in the middle. The germline CDR1 and CDR2 sequences are ENHRY and SYGVKD. This CDR3 has 12 amino acids. CDR3 sequence (DNA): TGTGCCATCAGGGGAGCGGGGGAGCCCCAGCATTTT. It translates to CAIRGAGEPQHF.

This chain links TRBV30 with TRBJ1-2; D unresolved. Germline-derived CDR1 and CDR2 are GTSNPN and SVGIG (reference sequence). V was pared by 2 bases and J by 0 bases, with 10 bases between. The CDR3 contains 14 residues. CDR3: CAWSLGASNYGYTF. As DNA, the CDR3 is TGTGCCTGGAGTTTAGGCGCATCTAACTATGGCTACACCTTC.

This clone was detected a few times. CDR3 sequence (DNA): TGTGCCAGCAGTTACCCGGGGGGGGGTCAGCCCCAGCATTTT. It encodes CASSYPGGGQPQHF. The genes are TRBV6-6 and TRBJ1-5; tentative D call: TRBD1 (5 bases). The germline CDR1 and CDR2 sequences are MNHNY and SVGAGI (reference sequence). The CDR3 is 14 residues long. Trimming cost V 2 bases and J 6 bases, with 11 bases left between them.

Only one count was recorded for this clone. The chain carries TRBV7-9 and TRBJ1-4; no clear D. Trimming took 5 bases from V and 7 from J, leaving 14 bases between them. The CDR3 contains 14 residues. Germline V gives CDR1 SEHNR, CDR2 FQNEAQ (reference sequence). The CDR3 DNA follows: TGTGCCAGCAGCCTTAACCAGGACGGTGAAAAACTGTTTTTT. This gives the protein CASSLNQDGEKLFF.

This clone occurred once. The chain has TRBV7-2 and TRBJ2-3, with 7 bases identical to TRBD2. V was clipped by 3 bases and J by 5 bases; unmatched bases: 11. Germline CDR1 SGHTA, CDR2 FQGNSA. The CDR3 length is 16 residues. The CDR3 bases are TGTGCCAGCAGCTTGGAGGGGAGGGATTTCGGAGATACGCAGTATTTT. This translates into CASSLEGRDFGDTQYF.